The 32 T cell receptor beta chains below all came from one sample that was sequenced in a study of cytomegalovirus exposure and HLA in healthy donors. The study ran its PCR with 60 Vbeta and 13 Jbeta primers. The repertoire was sequenced with immunoSEQ multiplex PCR; TCRdb's copy has only in-frame clones and lacks some. Among some 180,000 clones listed, about 70% were seen once. Sequencing was performed on PBMCs. These receptor sequences come from a woman aged 25 to 39 in good health and CMV-seronegative.

This clone turned up a few times. The rearrangement links TRBV28 to TRBJ2-5; D is possibly TRBD2 (6 bases). Near its end, the DNA agrees better with TRBJ2-7, so the J call may be wrong. CDR3 length: 15 amino acids. Per the germline V gene, CDR1 is MDHEN and CDR2 is SYDVKM. The CDR3 coding sequence is TGTGCCAGCAGTTTGGGGAGCGGGCTATCCTACGAGCAGTACTTC. Its translation is CASSLGSGLSYEQYF.

The chain joins TRBV4-1 to TRBJ1-4; D remains ambiguous. The germline V and J ends were trimmed by 3 bases and 8 bases, with 10 bases remaining between them. Germline CDR1 reads MGHRA; CDR2 reads YSYEKL. The CDR3 sequence is 13 residues long. The CDR3, as DNA: TGCGCCAGCAGCCAGTTACCAGTAGAAAAACTGTTTTTT. Amino acid sequence: CASSQLPVEKLFF.

The rearrangement links TRBV5-6 to TRBJ1-1, with a weak D call TRBD1 (6 bases). Germline loops: CDR1 SGHDT, CDR2 YYEEEE. The CDR3 sequence is 15 residues long. With 1 base removed from V and 4 bases from J, the gap between germline ends came to 14 bases. Here the CDR3 reads CASSLRGHPFTEAFF. CDR3 nucleotide sequence: TGTGCCAGCAGCTTGCGGGGACACCCCTTCACTGAAGCTTTCTTT.

The chain combines TRBV10-3 with TRBJ2-5; TRBD2 matches 9 bases. The junction had 4 bases not matched to a gene; V was cut back by 10 bases and J by 4 bases. Per the germline V gene, CDR1 is ENHRY and CDR2 is SYGVKD. This CDR3 has 12 amino acids. CDR3 loop: CATARGGETQYF. Written as DNA, the CDR3 is TGTGCCACGGCGCGGGGGGGAGAGACCCAGTACTTC.

The chain joins TRBV27 to TRBJ1-2; a possible D gene is TRBD1 (5 bases). Per germline, CDR1 MNHEY and CDR2 SMNVEV (reference sequence). The CDR3 is made up of 15 amino acids. The V end was cut by 2 bases, the J end by 7 bases, with 17 bases between. The DNA of the CDR3 is TGTGCCAGCAGTTTAGAAGGGTCCAGGGTGAGTGGCTACACCTTC. Amino acid sequence: CASSLEGSRVSGYTF.

The J gene is TRBJ2-1, the V gene TRBV2; 9 bases match TRBD2. The CDR3 spans 18 residues. In germline, CDR1 is SNHLY, CDR2 FYNNEI. Trimming took 1 base from V and 0 from J; bases not matched to a gene: 7. The CDR3 loop is CASSEDFGTSFSYNEQFF. The CDR3 nucleotides read TGTGCCAGCAGTGAAGACTTCGGGACTAGCTTCTCCTACAATGAGCAGTTCTTC. Drawing the rest from reference TRBV2 and TRBJ2-1, the complete variable domain is EPEVTQTPSHQVTQMGQEVILRCVPISNHLYFYWYRQILGQKVEFLVSFYNNEISEKSEIFDDQFSVERPDGSNFTLKIRSTKLEDSAMYFCASSEDFGTSFSYNEQFFGPGTRLTVL.

V gene TRBV7-9 combines with J gene TRBJ2-7, with no clear D. The CDR3 contains 14 residues. V was clipped by 2 bases and J by 4 bases, with 12 bases between them. CDR1 is SEHNR and CDR2 is FQNEAQ in the germline V gene (reference sequence). The CDR3 protein is CASSLSTVPYEQYF. The CDR3 DNA reads TGTGCCAGCAGCTTAAGTACAGTGCCGTACGAGCAGTACTTC.

The chain uses TRBV6-6 and TRBJ2-7, with D perhaps matching TRBD2 (6 bases). The CDR3 spans 14 residues. The germline V and J ends were trimmed by 4 bases and 4 bases, with 14 bases remaining between them. The V gene's germline CDR1 is MNHNY and CDR2 SVGAGI (reference sequence). The CDR3 reads CASSLGGGVYEQYF. CDR3 nucleotides: TGTGCCAGCAGTTTGGGGGGTGGGGTTTACGAGCAGTACTTC.

J is TRBJ2-1 and V is TRBV7-3; 9 bases map to TRBD2. Looked up from germline, CDR1 is SGHTA and CDR2 is FQGTGA. The junction had 8 bases not matched to a gene; V was cut back by 4 bases and J by 4 bases. The CDR3 totals 16 residues. CDR3 bases: TGTGCCAGCAGCTCTGAGGGACTAGCAGAATACAATGAGCAGTTCTTC. Translating gives CASSSEGLAEYNEQFF.

The chain has TRBV7-6 and TRBJ2-3; 10 bases fit TRBD2. In germline, CDR1 is SGHVS, CDR2 FNYEAQ. The CDR3 is 14 residues long. The V segment lost 2 bases and the J segment 8 bases; nucleotides outside the gene matches: 4. CDR3 residues: CASSLSGGAGTQYF. The CDR3, as DNA: TGTGCCAGCAGCTTAAGCGGGGGGGCCGGTACGCAGTATTTT.

This clone occurred a few times. This chain connects TRBV18 to TRBJ2-5; 11 nucleotides align to TRBD1. This CDR3 contains 14 residues. In germline, CDR1 is KGHSH, CDR2 LQKENI. The V segment lost 6 bases and the J segment 4 bases; nucleotides outside the gene matches: 4. CDR3 sequence: CASSHGTGGETQYF. DNA for the CDR3: TGTGCCAGCTCGCATGGGACAGGGGGAGAGACCCAGTACTTC.

J is TRBJ2-5 and V is TRBV5-1, with 8 bases aligning to TRBD1. CDR1 is SGHRS, CDR2 YFSETQ, per germline. V shed 1 base, J shed 4 bases, and the junction held 6 bases outside the gene matches. The CDR3 is made up of 15 amino acids. CDR3 region: CASSLSGQGRETQYF. The CDR3 DNA reads as TGCGCCAGCAGCTTGTCCGGACAGGGACGAGAGACCCAGTACTTC.

In the case of this clone: Its ends do not fully match the called genes, so a read error is possible. The CDR3 spells CSVEGLGEDIGEKLFF. Written as DNA, the CDR3 is TGCAGCGTGGAAGGCCTAGGGGAGGATATCGGAGAAAAACTGTTTTTT. The chain links TRBV29-1 to TRBJ1-4, with a tentative D call TRBD1 (5 bases). The length of the CDR3 is 16 residues. Germline CDR1 is SQVTM and CDR2 is ANQGSEA.

This clone was counted only a few times. The V gene is TRBV2, the J gene TRBJ1-2, with no clear D. V was cut by 7 bases and J by 4 bases, with 19 bases left in between. Germline V gene data show CDR1 as SNHLY and CDR2 as FYNNEI. The CDR3 covers 15 residues. The chain's CDR3 is CASTSLGGNPYGYTF. In DNA form, the CDR3 reads TGTGCCAGCACCTCCCTTGGAGGGAACCCCTATGGCTACACCTTC.

The V call is TRBV5-3, the J call TRBJ1-5; weak D call: TRBD1 (5 bases). TRBV5-3 is known as an ORF, though its function is uncertain. The ends were cut back, 5 bases at V and 0 bases at J, with 18 bases in the middle. CDR3 length: 17 amino acids. CDR3 DNA sequence: TGTGCCAGAAGTCCTTGTTCAGGGAGGTATAGCAATCAGCCCCAGCATTTT. Translating gives CARSPCSGRYSNQPQHF.

The J gene is TRBJ2-7, the V gene TRBV19, with 11 bases identical to TRBD2. Unmatched junction bases numbered 2, after V lost 1 base and J lost 3 bases. Looked up from germline, CDR1 is LNHDA and CDR2 is SQIVND (reference sequence). CDR3 length: 15 residues. CDR3 in DNA: TGTGCCAGTAGTATAGGACTAGCGGGAATCTACGAGCAGTACTTC. Translated, it gives CASSIGLAGIYEQYF.

Turning to this clone: Its ends do not fully match the called genes, so a read error is possible. The rearrangement joins TRBV19 to TRBJ1-6; D gene unclear. The CDR3 loop spans 16 amino acids. Germline CDR1 and CDR2: LNHDA and SQIVND (reference sequence). CDR3 residues: CASSIARIDYSSPLHF. The CDR3 nucleotides read TGTGCCAGTAGTATAGCCCGGATAGACTATAGTTCACCCCTCCACTTT. Based on the CDR3 plus reference TRBV19 and TRBJ1-6, the full variable domain is DGGITQSPKYLFRKEGQNVTLSCEQNLNHDAMYWYRQDPGQGLRLIYYSQIVNDFQKGDIAEGYSVSREKKESFPLTVTSAQKNPTAFYLCASSIARIDYSSPLHFGNGTRLTVT.

The chain employs TRBV5-6 and TRBJ1-1; 7 bases align to TRBD1. V lost 0 bases, J lost 0 bases, and 11 bases stayed unmatched. The CDR3 sequence is 18 residues long. In germline, CDR1 is SGHDT, CDR2 YYEEEE. The CDR3 loop reads CASSLARGQRAMNTEAFF. The CDR3 region has the DNA TGTGCCAGCAGCTTGGCGAGGGGGCAGAGGGCCATGAACACTGAAGCTTTCTTT.

The J gene is TRBJ2-1, the V gene TRBV4-3; 7 bases agree with TRBD1. This CDR3 has 17 amino acids. The V segment lost 1 base and the J segment 7 bases; nucleotides outside the gene matches: 13. Germline V CDR1 and CDR2: LGHNA, YSLEER. The CDR3, as DNA: TGCGCCAGCAGCCAAGTAATGGTGCAGGGGGTGAGGAATGAGCAGTTCTTC. Protein sequence: CASSQVMVQGVRNEQFF.

This clone was seen more than once but under ten times. The chain combines TRBV7-2 with TRBJ1-5, with D possibly matching TRBD1 (5 bases). This CDR3 is built from 14 residues. V was cut by 5 bases and J by 4 bases, with 12 bases left in between. Per the germline V gene, CDR1 is SGHTA and CDR2 is FQGNSA. Here the CDR3 reads CASSPTAGNQPQHF. CDR3 coding DNA: TGTGCCAGCAGCCCCACCGCAGGGAATCAGCCCCAGCATTTT.

The chain combines TRBV6-5 with TRBJ1-1; D remains unclear. Looked up from germline, CDR1 is MNHEY and CDR2 is SVGAGI. V was pared by 0 bases and J by 7 bases, with 6 bases between. This CDR3 spans 12 amino acids. The CDR3 nucleotides read TGTGCCAGCAGTTACTCGACGGGTGAAGCTTTCTTT. Translated: CASSYSTGEAFF.

The CDR3 region has the DNA TGTGCCAGTAGTAGAACAACTGGAAACACCATATATTTT. Protein: CASSRTTGNTIYF. The chain links TRBV19 to TRBJ1-3; D uncertain. Trimming shortened V by 4 bases and J by 2 bases, and 6 bases separated the two germline ends. CDR1 LNHDA and CDR2 SQIVND come from the germline V gene (reference sequence). The CDR3 covers 13 residues.

The chain joins TRBV5-4 to TRBJ2-2; D is possibly TRBD1 (5 bases). This CDR3 contains 16 residues. V lost 4 bases to trimming and J lost 6 bases, with 19 bases between them. Germline V gene lookup returns CDR1 SGHNT and CDR2 YYREEE (reference sequence). The CDR3 DNA reads as TGTGCCAGCAGCCCCCGCATGCAGGGCCGATCCGGGGAGCTGTTTTTT. It is translated as CASSPRMQGRSGELFF.

The CDR3 region is CASSRGQGEDGYTF. The CDR3 coding sequence is TGTGCCAGCAGCCGGGGACAGGGAGAGGATGGCTACACCTTC. V is TRBV11-2 and J is TRBJ1-2, with TRBD1 identical over 9 bases. V shed 5 bases and J 6 bases; nucleotides not matched to a gene: 7. In germline, CDR1 is SGHAT, CDR2 FQNNGV. This CDR3 comprises 14 residues.

This clone was counted a single time. This chain connects TRBV7-9 to TRBJ2-1, with 8 bases identical to TRBD2. This CDR3 has 15 residues. J was trimmed by 4 bases and V by 5 bases; bases with no gene match: 7. Germline CDR1 and CDR2: SEHNR and FQNEAQ (reference sequence). CDR3 residues: CASSPREGQYNEQFF. CDR3 nucleotide sequence: TGTGCCAGCAGCCCCCGGGAGGGCCAATACAATGAGCAGTTCTTC.

This clone was detected only a few times. The chain joins TRBV6-5 to TRBJ1-4, with 8 bases aligning to TRBD1. The CDR3 is 12 residues long. V shed 2 bases and J 12 bases; nucleotides not matched to a gene: 2. Germline V gene data show CDR1 as MNHEY and CDR2 as SVGAGI. CDR3 nucleotide sequence: TGTGCCAGCAGTTACGCGACAGGGGAACTGTTTTTT. Translated: CASSYATGELFF.

This sequence joins TRBV15 and TRBJ2-1; 14 bases line up with TRBD2. The CDR3 has 17 amino acids. V shed 3 bases, J shed 7 bases, and the junction held 8 bases outside the gene matches. From germline, CDR1 is LNHNV and CDR2 YYDKDF (reference sequence). CDR3 coding DNA: TGTGCCACCAGCAGGACTCGGACTAGCGGGGGGTGGAATGAGCAGTTCTTC. Amino acid sequence: CATSRTRTSGGWNEQFF.

The chain employs TRBV5-1 and TRBJ2-7; D possibly corresponds to TRBD2 (6 bases). The germline V and J ends were trimmed by 6 bases and 4 bases, with 14 bases remaining between them. The CDR3 extends over 13 amino acids. Germline V CDR1 and CDR2: SGHRS, YFSETQ. The CDR3 spells CASNSGDGYEQYF. The CDR3 DNA follows: TGCGCCAGCAACTCGGGGGATGGTTACGAGCAGTACTTC.

The V call is TRBV18, the J call TRBJ2-5, with D possibly TRBD1 on 6 matching bases. The length of the CDR3 is 13 residues. V lost 3 bases to trimming and J lost 3 bases, with 8 bases between them. The germline V gene has CDR1 KGHSH and CDR2 LQKENI. The CDR3 here is CASSPYREETQYF. The CDR3 nucleotides are TGTGCCAGCTCACCTTACAGGGAAGAGACCCAGTACTTC.

The chain couples TRBV29-1 to TRBJ1-5, with TRBD1 matching 9 bases. In germline, CDR1 is SQVTM, CDR2 ANQGSEA. The CDR3 runs to 12 residues. V was clipped by 6 bases and J by 5 bases; unmatched bases: 2. The CDR3 DNA sequence: TGCAGCGTCGGACAGGGGCATCAGCCCCAGCATTTT. Translating it yields CSVGQGHQPQHF.

The chain links TRBV12-5 to TRBJ1-3; the D gene is possibly TRBD1 (5 bases). The CDR3 has 14 amino acids. Germline V lookup: CDR1 LGHNT, CDR2 FRNRAP. V was shortened by 6 bases and J by 0 bases, with 9 bases between the two germline ends. This chain's CDR3 is CASGAGVSGNTIYF. The CDR3 DNA reads as TGTGCTAGTGGCGCGGGGGTCTCTGGAAACACCATATATTTT.

V usage is TRBV4-2 and J usage is TRBJ2-2, with 7 bases that match TRBD2. CDR1 and CDR2 (germline): LGHNA, YNFKEQ. The J segment lost 2 bases and the V segment lost 4 bases, leaving 4 bases of the junction unmatched. This CDR3 has 15 amino acids. This CDR3 is CASSRRDYNTGELFF. The CDR3 DNA reads as TGTGCCAGCAGCCGTAGGGACTATAACACCGGGGAGCTGTTTTTT.